The present TCR beta chain was sequenced within a study of T cell changes during pregnancy in multiple sclerosis. Germline V gives CDR1 DFQATT, CDR2 SNEGSKA (reference sequence). V was clipped by 5 bases and J by 1 base, with 5 bases between them. This CDR3 has 11 residues. Generated by immunoSEQ multiplex PCR, the TCRdb table keeps only in-frame clones and is missing some. The sample includes 75,000 to 95,000 clones, 85% to 95% of them seen just once. The specimen was peripheral blood, collected before pregnancy. This receptor was identified in a female donor with multiple sclerosis, enrolled in a pregnancy study. The gene calls are TRBV20-1 and TRBJ1-1; unclear D gene. The CDR3 is CSAVKNTEAFF. DNA of the CDR3: TGCAGTGCTGTCAAGAACACTGAAGCTTTCTTT.